This T cell receptor beta chain was retrieved from a study of radiation and T cells in renal cell carcinoma. Overall study context: Nephrectomy followed 15 Gy stereotactic body radiation by 4 weeks.

TCRdb's copy holds only in-frame clones and misses some; the assay was immunoSEQ multiplex PCR. Among some 110,000 clones, approximately 80% were seen once, and the ten largest hold around 3%. Time point: baseline pretreatment blood. Treatment reported: 15 Gy SBRT to primary tumor, nephrectomy 4 weeks later. General study points: Baseline intratumoral clonotype presence is unknown without pretreatment biopsies.

The V gene's germline CDR1 is MNHEY and CDR2 SVGAGI. V was cut by 2 bases and J by 4 bases, with 6 bases left in between. This CDR3 has 13 amino acids. Notes on this clone: Its antigen is undetermined.

V gene TRBV6-5 combines with J gene TRBJ2-1, with unresolved D. The TCR was taken from a woman aged 60-70 years with renal cell carcinoma. The sequencing here drew on blood, taken from a patient whose treatment included radiotherapy and nephrectomy. The CDR3 protein is CASSYHRYNEQFF. The CDR3 nucleotides read TGTGCCAGCAGTTACCACAGATACAATGAGCAGTTCTTC.